These 14 T cell receptor beta chains came from one sample sequenced in a study of T cell responses to AZD1222 COVID-19 vaccine. Profiling relied on immunoSEQ multiplex PCR, and the TCRdb table lists in-frame clones only, not all of them. Here the sample spans roughly 85,000 clones, roughly 88% being singletons. Material: peripheral blood, obtained on day 0 of MenACWY control vaccination. The receptors were gathered from an adult in good health.

The CDR3 loop is CASTRTGVTTNYGYTF. The CDR3 DNA reads as TGTGCCAGTACCCGGACAGGGGTAACGACTAACTATGGCTACACCTTC. The chain joins TRBV19 to TRBJ1-2; 9 bases line up with TRBD1. V lost 7 bases and J lost 0; bases outside the gene matches: 9. The CDR3 has 16 residues. Germline CDR1 is LNHDA and CDR2 is SQIVND (reference sequence).

The chain couples TRBV5-6 to TRBJ2-7; D unresolved. This CDR3 spans 14 amino acids. The V and J ends lost 0 bases and 3 bases respectively, with 10 bases between them. CDR1 SGHDT and CDR2 YYEEEE come from the germline V gene. This CDR3 is CASSLGSSLYEQYF. The CDR3, as DNA: TGTGCCAGCAGCTTGGGTAGCAGTCTCTACGAGCAGTACTTC.

The chain uses TRBV4-2 and TRBJ1-6; 9 bases align to TRBD1. With 4 bases clipped from V and 5 bases from J, the junction kept 0 bases outside the gene matches. The CDR3 is 14 residues long. Germline lookup yields CDR1 LGHNA and CDR2 YNFKEQ. CDR3 bases: TGTGCCAGCAGCCGGACAGGGGATAATTCACCCCTCCACTTT. This encodes CASSRTGDNSPLHF.

The V gene is TRBV28, the J gene TRBJ2-6; 9 bases line up with TRBD1. The CDR3 is 18 residues long. Germline loops: CDR1 MDHEN, CDR2 SYDVKM. Germline trimming cut 3 bases from V and 0 bases from J; bases unmatched to any gene: 6. This CDR3 is CASSFLGTGTSGANVLTF. The DNA for the CDR3 is TGTGCCAGCAGTTTTCTTGGGACAGGGACCTCTGGGGCCAACGTCCTGACTTTC.

The chain employs TRBV5-1 and TRBJ1-2, with a tentative D call TRBD1 (5 bases). The CDR3 runs to 13 residues. V lost 4 bases and J lost 7, with 14 bases in between. Germline V lookup: CDR1 SGHRS, CDR2 YFSETQ. CDR3 protein: CASSGPGLRGYTF. The CDR3 DNA sequence: TGCGCCAGCAGCGGGCCGGGACTACGTGGCTACACCTTC.

V gene TRBV5-4 combines with J gene TRBJ2-3; D may be TRBD1 (5 bases). The V gene lost 0 bases and the J gene lost 6 bases, with 14 bases spanning the gap. CDR3 size: 15 residues. Germline CDR1 and CDR2: SGHNT and YYREEE (reference sequence). CDR3 loop: CASSLDVAGWDTQYF. CDR3 bases: TGTGCCAGCAGCTTGGACGTAGCAGGGTGGGATACGCAGTATTTT.

This sequence joins TRBV4-1 and TRBJ1-2, with a tentative D call TRBD1 (6 bases). This CDR3 is 14 amino acids long. V was trimmed by 5 bases and J by 3 bases, leaving 13 bases between them. The germline V gene has CDR1 MGHRA and CDR2 YSYEKL. The CDR3 nucleotides are TGCGCCAGCAGCTTACACAGGGTATACTATGGCTACACCTTC. Its translation is CASSLHRVYYGYTF.

This clone showed up just a few times. The rearrangement joins TRBV18 to TRBJ1-2; 9 bases map to TRBD1. Trimming cost V 3 bases and J 6 bases; bases outside gene matches: 8. This CDR3 region has 15 residues. Germline-derived CDR1 and CDR2 are KGHSH and LQKENI. The CDR3: CASSPPNRGRNGYTF. CDR3 nucleotides: TGTGCCAGCTCACCGCCTAACAGGGGGCGTAATGGCTACACCTTC.

Comments on this clone: The same CDR3 arises from other DNA sequences in this sample as well. The rearrangement joins TRBV5-4 to TRBJ1-3; D unresolved. V was cut by 0 bases and J by 0 bases, with 4 bases left in between. The CDR3 sequence is 14 residues long. CDR1 is SGHNT, CDR2 YYREEE, per germline (reference sequence). The CDR3 nucleotides read TGTGCCAGCAGCTTGGGGGCCTCTGGAAACACCATATATTTT. Translation gives CASSLGASGNTIYF.

The V call is TRBV12-3 or TRBV12-4, the J call TRBJ2-3, with no clear D. Deletions cut 5 bases from V and 8 bases from J, with 8 bases between. There are 11 residues in the CDR3. CDR3 amino acids: CASSAWGTQYF. As DNA, the CDR3 is TGTGCCAGCAGTGCTTGGGGTACGCAGTATTTT.

The chain joins TRBV19 to TRBJ1-3; 8 nucleotides agree with TRBD1. CDR1 is LNHDA and CDR2 is SQIVND in the germline V gene (reference sequence). The CDR3 totals 15 residues. The V and J ends lost 6 bases and 4 bases, in that order; junction bases with no gene match: 8. The CDR3 reads CASSRTGRTGNTIYF. The CDR3, as DNA: TGTGCCAGTAGCAGGACAGGGCGGACCGGAAACACCATATATTTT.

In nucleotides, the CDR3 is TGCGCCAGCAGCCAAGATAGGACGGGAATAGGACCCCAGCATTTT. It codes for CASSQDRTGIGPQHF. The V call is TRBV4-1, the J call TRBJ1-5; no definite D call. Trimming took 0 bases from V and 10 from J, leaving 16 bases between them. The V gene's germline CDR1 is MGHRA and CDR2 YSYEKL. The CDR3 covers 15 residues.

This clone was recorded once. V is TRBV30 and J is TRBJ1-2, with D unresolved. V was clipped by 1 base and J by 0 bases, with 6 bases between them. The germline gives CDR1 GTSNPN, CDR2 SVGIG (reference sequence). The CDR3 consists of 13 residues. CDR3 sequence reads: CAWSGTTNYGYTF. In DNA, the CDR3 is TGTGCCTGGAGTGGGACTACTAACTATGGCTACACCTTC.

V usage is TRBV19 and J usage is TRBJ1-5; 8 positions match TRBD1. Germline trimming cut 4 bases from V and 5 bases from J; bases unmatched to any gene: 4. This CDR3 is built from 14 residues. Germline assignment: CDR1 LNHDA and CDR2 SQIVND (reference sequence). The CDR3 sequence is CASSKDRADQPQHF. In nucleotides, the CDR3 is TGTGCCAGTAGTAAGGACAGGGCTGATCAGCCCCAGCATTTT.